The 5 T cell receptor beta chains given below trace back to one sample, sequenced in a study of naive and memory T cell subsets. The beta constant-region primer was an equimolar mix of two oligonucleotides covering TRBC1 and TRBC2. A single record per CDR3 protein comes from TCRdb applying MiXCR to the UMI-ligation and nested PCR reads. The data show tens of thousands of distinct CDR3 sequences, with 10% to 15% seen just once and 20% to 25% held by the top ten. The sample was effector memory CD4+ T cells from blood. This sample's subset: effector memory, CD45RA- CD27-. The receptor set was obtained from a human donor in good health.

By frequency in the sample, this clonotype is medium-sized. V and J are TRBV20-1 and TRBJ2-1; 10 bases are shared with TRBD2. The V gene end was trimmed by 0 bases and the J gene end by 6 bases; junction bases not matched to a gene: 8. The CDR3 consists of 16 residues. Germline V lookup: CDR1 DFQATT, CDR2 SNEGSKA (reference sequence). Here the CDR3 reads CSARDFMASGSNEQFF. The DNA for the CDR3 is TGCAGTGCTAGAGATTTTATGGCTAGCGGGAGCAATGAGCAGTTCTTC.

The chain joins TRBV4-1 to TRBJ2-1; D might be TRBD2 (5 bases). The CDR3 spans 15 residues. Trimming took 0 bases from V and 10 from J, leaving 16 bases between them. Germline loops: CDR1 MGHRA, CDR2 YSYEKL. This CDR3 is CASSQEIEGFYEQFF. The DNA for the CDR3 is TGCGCCAGCAGCCAAGAGATTGAGGGTTTTTACGAGCAGTTCTTC.

This sequence joins TRBV7-2 and TRBJ2-3; 13 bases are a match to TRBD2. The CDR3 is made up of 15 amino acids. J gave up 7 bases and V 5 bases, and 6 bases lay outside the gene matches. Germline assignment: CDR1 SGHTA and CDR2 FQGNSA. For the CDR3, the DNA is TGTGCCAGCAGCCTCGGACTAGCGGGAGTTAATACGCAGTATTTT. It yields the protein CASSLGLAGVNTQYF.

The chain links TRBV27 to TRBJ2-3; D gene uncertain. CDR3 length equals 15 residues. Germline assignment: CDR1 MNHEY and CDR2 SMNVEV (reference sequence). Trimming shortened V by 0 bases and J by 0 bases, and 7 bases separated the two germline ends. CDR3 loop: CASSLSMSSTDTQYF. CDR3 coding DNA: TGTGCCAGCAGTTTATCGATGAGTAGCACAGATACGCAGTATTTT.

The V and J genes are TRBV30 and TRBJ2-1; TRBD2 agrees at 7 bases. The CDR3 loop spans 12 amino acids. V gave up 5 bases and J gave up 9 bases; unmatched junction bases: 7. The germline CDR1 and CDR2 sequences are GTSNPN and SVGIG (reference sequence). CDR3 DNA: TGTGCCTGGGGGAGGGGCTCAGTTGAGCAGTTCTTC. Residues: CAWGRGSVEQFF. Complete variable domain (other parts from reference TRBV30 and TRBJ2-1): SQTIHQWPATLVQPVGSPLSLECTVEGTSNPNLYWYRQAAGRGLQLLFYSVGIGQISSEVPQNLSASRPQDRQFILSSKKLLLSDSGFYLCAWGRGSVEQFFGPGTRLTVL.